These 28 T cell receptor beta chains were sequenced from one sample in a study of T cells in Graves' hyperthyroidism and ophthalmopathy. RNA transcripts served as the template for amplifying TCR beta CDR3 regions. The primer set for the first-round RT-PCR of the TCR CDR3 was HTBI. TCRdb called the multiplex PCR reads again in MiXCR, with one record for every CDR3 protein. The data show 400,000 to 450,000 distinct CDR3 sequences, roughly 14% seen once. Input material: blood. All receptors derive from a man between 18 and 35 years old with Graves' ophthalmopathy.

This clonotype was seen many times. The chain links TRBV7-9 to TRBJ1-1; 7 bases are a match to TRBD1. The CDR3 extends over 12 amino acids. Germline CDR1 SEHNR, CDR2 FQNEAQ (reference sequence). With V trimmed by 8 bases and J by 5 bases, 5 bases remained unmatched. CDR3 coding DNA: TGTGCCAGCTCGACAGGGAGGACTGAAGCTTTCTTT. It is translated as CASSTGRTEAFF. Full variable domain (outside the CDR3, taken from reference TRBV7-9 and TRBJ1-1): DTGVSQNPRHKITKRGQNVTFRCDPISEHNRLYWYRQTLGQGPEFLTYFQNEAQLEKSRLLSDRFSAERPKGSFSTLEIQRTEQGDSAMYLCASSTGRTEAFFGQGTRLTVV.

This clonotype was seen only a few times. The rearrangement uses TRBV7-8 and TRBJ2-7; 8 bases match TRBD2. The CDR3 runs to 14 residues. Trimming removed 2 bases from V and 4 bases from J; junction bases left unmatched: 4. The germline V gene encodes CDR1 SGHVS and CDR2 FQNEAQ. DNA of the CDR3: TGTGCCAGCAGCTTAACGGGAGGGGAATACGAGCAGTACTTC. This translates into CASSLTGGEYEQYF.

This clonotype was picked up many times. The rearrangement uses TRBV20-1 and TRBJ2-7; a possible D gene is TRBD1 (5 bases). V was cut by 4 bases and J by 2 bases, with 6 bases left in between. Germline loops: CDR1 DFQATT, CDR2 SNEGSKA (reference sequence). The CDR3 is 11 residues long. CDR3 region: CSATGPYEQYF. Here the CDR3 DNA reads TGCAGTGCTACAGGGCCCTACGAGCAGTACTTC.

This clonotype was recorded many times. This chain uses TRBV7-2 with TRBJ2-7, with TRBD2 matching over 9 bases. Germline V gene lookup returns CDR1 SGHTA and CDR2 FQGNSA. J lost 6 bases, V lost 1 base, and 7 bases had no gene match. This CDR3 contains 15 residues. CDR3 bases: TGTGCCAGCAGCTTAGGAGTAGCGGGGGTGGGCGAGCAGTACTTC. Protein product: CASSLGVAGVGEQYF.

This clonotype was seen many times. The CDR3 nucleotides are TGTGCCAGCAGCCCCGACGGGGGCTTCCCCGAGCAGTACTTC. Protein product: CASSPDGGFPEQYF. V usage is TRBV12-3 or TRBV12-4 and J usage is TRBJ2-7; D possibly uses TRBD1 or TRBD2 (6 bases each). Trimming removed 6 bases from V and 6 bases from J, with 18 bases in between. This CDR3 comprises 14 residues.

This clonotype was seen repeatedly, ten times or more. This chain links TRBV20-1 with TRBJ2-1, with D perhaps being TRBD1 or TRBD2 (5 bases each). The CDR3 has 16 amino acids. Germline V lookup: CDR1 DFQATT, CDR2 SNEGSKA (reference sequence). V was shortened by 2 bases and J by 8 bases, with 22 bases between the two germline ends. The CDR3 sequence: CSARLRTRGPWDEQFF. In nucleotides, the CDR3 is TGCAGTGCTAGATTACGGACTCGGGGCCCCTGGGATGAGCAGTTCTTC.

This clonotype has a handful of counts. Sequence at one end of the junction differs from germline and may be a read error. The chain has TRBV20-1 and TRBJ1-5; D not resolved. CDR1 and CDR2 from the germline V gene are DFQATT and SNEGSKA (reference sequence). The CDR3 loop spans 13 amino acids. CDR3 coding DNA: TGCAGTCCTGGAAACGGCCTTAATCAGCCCCAGCGTTTT. Translated, it gives CSPGNGLNQPQRF.

The V call is TRBV5-6, the J call TRBJ2-1, with D tentatively TRBD2 (7 bases). CDR1 is SGHDT and CDR2 is YYEEEE in the germline V gene. V was trimmed by 5 bases and J by 0 bases, leaving 12 bases between them. The CDR3 consists of 15 residues. The CDR3 DNA reads TGTGCCAGCAGGAGGGGGGGGGACTCCTACAATGAGCAGTTCTTC. It translates to CASRRGGDSYNEQFF.

This clonotype was seen repeatedly, ten times or more. The gene calls are TRBV13 and TRBJ2-5; D gene uncertain. V was trimmed by 1 base and J by 4 bases, leaving 7 bases between them. In germline, CDR1 is PRHDT, CDR2 FYEKMQ (reference sequence). CDR3 length: 13 amino acids. CDR3 bases: TGTGCCAGCAGCTTAGCAGATCGAGAGACCCAGTACTTC. It translates to CASSLADRETQYF.

This clonotype was detected many times. The chain uses TRBV18 and TRBJ2-7; either TRBD1 or TRBD2 may fit D (7 bases each). This CDR3 spans 14 amino acids. Germline loops: CDR1 KGHSH, CDR2 LQKENI. Deletions cut 1 base from V and 7 bases from J, with 14 bases between. DNA of the CDR3: TGTGCCAGCTCACCACGTGCAGGGGGGGCTGAGCAGTACTTC. Translated, it gives CASSPRAGGAEQYF.

This clonotype was seen at least ten times. The V and J genes are TRBV7-8 and TRBJ2-7; no clear D gene. The V gene lost 3 bases and the J gene lost 4 bases, with 13 bases spanning the gap. There are 14 residues in the CDR3. Germline CDR1 reads SGHVS; CDR2 reads FQNEAQ. CDR3 residues: CASSFAGHQYEQYF. CDR3 in DNA: TGTGCCAGCAGCTTTGCAGGTCATCAATACGAGCAGTACTTC.

This clonotype showed up many times. The rearrangement links TRBV7-6 to TRBJ2-1; D remains ambiguous. Trimming took 1 base from V and 8 from J, leaving 12 bases between them. Germline V CDR1 and CDR2: SGHVS, FNYEAQ. The CDR3 length is 14 residues. For the CDR3, the DNA is TGTGCCAGCAGCTTAGGGCGTTCGGGTTATGAGCAGTTCTTC. It yields the protein CASSLGRSGYEQFF. The whole variable domain, filled in from reference TRBV7-6 and TRBJ2-1, reads GAGVSQSPRYKVTKRGQDVALRCDPISGHVSLYWYRQALGQGPEFLTYFNYEAQQDKSGLPNDRFSAERPEGSISTLTIQRTEQRDSAMYRCASSLGRSGYEQFFGPGTRLTVL.

This clonotype was picked up many times. The chain joins TRBV5-5 to TRBJ2-1; possibly TRBD2 for D (6 bases). V gave up 4 bases and J gave up 10 bases, with 18 bases separating them. The CDR3 sequence is 14 residues long. Germline V gene data show CDR1 as SGHKS and CDR2 as YYEKEE (reference sequence). As DNA, the CDR3 is TGTGCCAGCAGCCCAGACTCCGGAGGGCGGGAGCAGTTCTTC. It translates to CASSPDSGGREQFF. Drawing the rest from reference TRBV5-5 and TRBJ2-1, the complete variable domain is DAGVTQSPTHLIKTRGQQVTLRCSPISGHKSVSWYQQVLGQGPQFIFQYYEKEERGRGNFPDRFSARQFPNYSSELNVNALLLGDSALYLCASSPDSGGREQFFGPGTRLTVL.

Only a few counts were recorded for this clonotype. The chain is built from TRBV20-1 and TRBJ2-5, with a weak D call TRBD1 (6 bases). The CDR3 is made up of 14 amino acids. The V end was cut by 0 bases, the J end by 5 bases, with 13 bases between. Germline V lookup: CDR1 DFQATT, CDR2 SNEGSKA (reference sequence). CDR3 amino acids: CSARDTGYDETQYF. The CDR3 coding sequence is TGCAGTGCTAGAGACACAGGGTACGACGAGACCCAGTACTTC.

The V call is TRBV5-1, the J call TRBJ2-1, with 8 bases fitting TRBD2. Unmatched junction bases numbered 8, after V lost 0 bases and J lost 6 bases. Germline CDR1 is SGHRS and CDR2 is YFSETQ. The CDR3 extends over 16 amino acids. The CDR3 region is CASSLAGLVSGNEQFF. The CDR3 nucleotides are TGCGCCAGCAGCTTGGCGGGACTAGTATCTGGCAATGAGCAGTTCTTC. The full variable domain, in which reference TRBV5-1 and TRBJ2-1 provide the parts outside the CDR3, is KAGVTQTPRYLIKTRGQQVTLSCSPISGHRSVSWYQQTPGQGLQFLFEYFSETQRNKGNFPGRFSGRQFSNSRSEMNVSTLELGDSALYLCASSLAGLVSGNEQFFGPGTRLTVL.

There are many counts of this clonotype. The chain couples TRBV5-1 to TRBJ2-7; 7 nucleotides line up with TRBD1. The CDR3 covers 15 residues. With 0 bases clipped from V and 6 bases from J, the junction kept 9 bases outside the gene matches. The germline gives CDR1 SGHRS, CDR2 YFSETQ. CDR3: CASSLGGTVVGEQYF. In nucleotides, the CDR3 is TGCGCCAGCAGCTTGGGTGGGACAGTTGTAGGCGAGCAGTACTTC. The full variable domain, rest sourced from reference TRBV5-1 and TRBJ2-7, is KAGVTQTPRYLIKTRGQQVTLSCSPISGHRSVSWYQQTPGQGLQFLFEYFSETQRNKGNFPGRFSGRQFSNSRSEMNVSTLELGDSALYLCASSLGGTVVGEQYFGPGTRLTVT.

The V and J genes are TRBV4-1 and TRBJ2-5; 10 nucleotides line up with TRBD2. With 7 bases clipped from V and 5 bases from J, the junction kept 13 bases outside the gene matches. The CDR3 runs 16 residues. Germline CDR1 MGHRA, CDR2 YSYEKL. CDR3 protein: CASNPSLAGGRETQYF. CDR3 bases: TGCGCCAGCAATCCCTCCTTAGCGGGAGGCCGGGAGACCCAGTACTTC.

This clonotype was counted at least ten times. This chain joins TRBV5-1 and TRBJ1-2, with D unclear. Germline V lookup: CDR1 SGHRS, CDR2 YFSETQ. V dropped 0 bases and J dropped 2 bases, with 8 bases sitting between them. The CDR3 runs to 14 residues. The chain's CDR3 is CASSLVGSNYGYTF. CDR3 sequence (DNA): TGCGCCAGCAGCTTGGTGGGGTCGAACTATGGCTACACCTTC. Combining the CDR3 with reference TRBV5-1 and TRBJ1-2 gives the whole variable domain KAGVTQTPRYLIKTRGQQVTLSCSPISGHRSVSWYQQTPGQGLQFLFEYFSETQRNKGNFPGRFSGRQFSNSRSEMNVSTLELGDSALYLCASSLVGSNYGYTFGSGTRLTVV.

As concerns this clonotype: The junction and the germline gene differ at one end; a read error may be behind it. The CDR3 spells CGASDTAGALNNSPLHF. The CDR3 region has the DNA TGCGGTGCTAGTGACACCGCAGGGGCGCTTAATAATTCACCCCTCCACTTT. This chain uses TRBV20-1 with TRBJ1-6; D possibly corresponds to TRBD1 (6 bases). The CDR3 length is 17 residues. Per germline, CDR1 DFQATT and CDR2 SNEGSKA (reference sequence).

There are many counts of this clonotype. The J gene is TRBJ2-3, the V gene TRBV7-8; TRBD2 agrees at 7 bases. Germline CDR1 reads SGHVS; CDR2 reads FQNEAQ. The CDR3 loop spans 17 amino acids. Germline trimming cut 5 bases from V and 3 bases from J; bases unmatched to any gene: 14. Here the CDR3 DNA reads TGTGCCAGCAGCCTGTTGACTAGTCCCGGGGGGACAGATACGCAGTATTTT. Its translation: CASSLLTSPGGTDTQYF.

This clonotype was seen many times. The gene calls are TRBV11-3 and TRBJ2-2; 10 bases are a match to TRBD1. The CDR3 runs 17 residues. Trimming removed 2 bases from V and 4 bases from J; junction bases left unmatched: 7. Germline lookup yields CDR1 SGHNT and CDR2 YENEEA. CDR3 protein: CASSLTHGQGVTGELFF. The CDR3 region has the DNA TGTGCCAGCAGCTTAACGCATGGACAGGGGGTCACCGGGGAGCTGTTTTTT.

This clonotype occurred a few times. The chain recombines TRBV7-9 with TRBJ2-5; 15 bases are shared with TRBD2. This CDR3 is built from 14 residues. The germline V gene has CDR1 SEHNR and CDR2 FQNEAQ (reference sequence). V trimming: 4 bases; J trimming: 10 bases; junction bases outside the gene matches: 4. CDR3: CASSSRTSGRDQYF. In DNA form, the CDR3 reads TGTGCCAGCAGCTCCCGGACTAGCGGGAGGGACCAGTACTTC.

This clonotype has a count of ten or more. The chain joins TRBV20-1 to TRBJ2-7, with 8 nucleotides matching TRBD2. The CDR3 has 14 amino acids. CDR1 DFQATT and CDR2 SNEGSKA come from the germline V gene (reference sequence). Losses at the gene ends were 1 base for V and 3 bases for J; bases not matched to a gene: 5. The CDR3, as DNA: TGCAGTGCTAGAGCGATAGCGGGACTCTACGAGCAGTACTTC. Protein product: CSARAIAGLYEQYF.

The sample holds a few counts of this clonotype. This could be a read error, since a much larger clone is one nucleotide away. The chain carries TRBV5-5 and TRBJ1-1, with 8 bases aligning to TRBD1. This CDR3 has 14 residues. CDR1 is SGHKS and CDR2 is YYEKEE in the germline V gene (reference sequence). The CDR3 protein is CVSSAGQVNTEAFF. For the CDR3, the DNA is TGTGTCAGCAGCGCGGGACAGGTGAACACTGAAGCTTTCTTT.

A note on this clonotype: An end of the junction does not agree with germline; a read error may underlie this. This rearrangement joins TRBV19 to TRBJ1-1; D unclear. Germline V gene lookup returns CDR1 LNHDA and CDR2 SQIVND (reference sequence). This CDR3 region has 15 residues. The CDR3 reads CAGSIEAGGPPEAFF. In DNA, the CDR3 is TGTGCCGGTAGTATAGAAGCCGGAGGCCCCCCTGAAGCTTTCTTT. The whole variable domain, filled in from reference TRBV19 and TRBJ1-1, reads DGGITQSPKYLFRKEGQNVTLSCEQNLNHDAMYWYRQDPGQGLRLIYYSQIVNDFQKGDIAEGYSVSREKKESFPLTVTSAQKNPTAFYLCAGSIEAGGPPEAFFGQGTRLTVV.

The sample holds many counts of this clonotype. The chain uses TRBV5-1 and TRBJ2-7; 9 bases agree with TRBD1. The CDR3 totals 14 residues. With 4 bases clipped from V and 3 bases from J, the junction kept 5 bases outside the gene matches. The germline V gene has CDR1 SGHRS and CDR2 YFSETQ. The DNA of the CDR3 is TGCGCCAGCAGCCTGGGACAGGGAGACTACGAGCAGTACTTC. This translates into CASSLGQGDYEQYF.

This clonotype turned up a few times. This chain links TRBV27 with TRBJ2-5; no reliable D call. The CDR3 loop spans 13 amino acids. Per the germline V gene, CDR1 is MNHEY and CDR2 is SMNVEV (reference sequence). V lost 3 bases and J lost 5, with 10 bases in between. CDR3 sequence reads: CASSLIRSETQYF. The CDR3 region has the DNA TGTGCCAGCAGTTTGATCAGGTCGGAGACCCAGTACTTC.

This clonotype has a handful of counts. The rearrangement joins TRBV18 to TRBJ2-4; perhaps TRBD1 as D (5 bases). Germline-derived CDR1 and CDR2 are KGHSH and LQKENI. The CDR3 contains 14 residues. Between the trimmed V and J ends, which lost 5 bases and 5 bases, there was a span of 13 bases. CDR3 nucleotide sequence: TGTGCCAGCTCAGCAGGAGAGACAGAAAACATTCAGTACTTC. Translation gives CASSAGETENIQYF.